Given below is one T cell receptor (beta chain) in context. The table came from immunoSEQ multiplex PCR; TCRdb's copy has only in-frame clones and leaves some out. The sample contains 250,000 to 300,000 clones, around nine tenths of which appear only once. These data belong to a study of blood T cell repertoires in COVID-19. There are 15 residues in the CDR3. The V segment lost 6 bases and the J segment 2 bases; nucleotides outside the gene matches: 4. Germline CDR1 reads MNHEY; CDR2 reads SVGAGI. The sample comprised peripheral blood. The genes are TRBV6-5 and TRBJ2-1; 10 bases align to TRBD2. The source is a woman aged 55-75 years with COVID-19, enrolled during active disease. The chain's CDR3 is CASSRGTSAYNEQFF. CDR3 coding DNA: TGTGCCAGCAGCCGGGGGACTAGCGCCTACAATGAGCAGTTCTTC.